These 21 T cell receptor beta chains were all obtained from the same sample, sequenced in a study of blood T cells in healthy people across ages. Then a second PCR, running roughly 7 to 12 cycles, was carried out with a sample-barcoded 5' primer and a J-beta primer mix. TCRdb passed the 5' RACE reads through MiXCR, listing each CDR3 protein once. Among hundreds of thousands of distinct CDR3 sequences listed, approximately 40% were seen once. Sequencing was performed on blood. The receptors derive from an elderly man in good health.

The rearrangement joins TRBV6-1 to TRBJ2-1; 8 bases match TRBD1. Germline V gene sequence: CDR1 MNHNS, CDR2 SASEGT. Trimming at V came to 5 bases and at J to 6 bases, leaving 3 bases not matched to a gene. The CDR3 length is 13 residues. The CDR3: CASSTTGGNEQFF. The CDR3 nucleotides are TGTGCCAGCAGTACAACAGGGGGCAATGAGCAGTTCTTC.

The rearrangement joins TRBV4-3 to TRBJ2-4; 7 positions agree with TRBD1. The J call may be in error: the DNA end matches TRBJ2-7 better. The germline V gene has CDR1 LGHNA and CDR2 YSLEER. CDR3 length equals 14 residues. In nucleotides, the CDR3 is TGCGCCAGCAGCCAAGGACAGGGATTCGGCGAGCAGTACTTC. This sequence encodes CASSQGQGFGEQYF.

Points on this clonotype: The germline gene is not matched at one end of the junction; a read error may be the cause. The CDR3 reads CASGQDLQGIMGQGPTNYGYTF. Written as DNA, the CDR3 is TGCGCCAGCGGCCAAGATCTTCAGGGTATCATGGGACAGGGGCCCACTAACTATGGCTACACCTTC. The rearrangement uses TRBV4-3 and TRBJ1-2; 10 bases map to TRBD1. The CDR3 is 22 residues long. CDR1 and CDR2 (germline): LGHNA, YSLEER.

In this sample, this clonotype turned up many times. The chain uses TRBV12-3 or TRBV12-4 and TRBJ2-3; 12 bases align to TRBD2. This CDR3 is 16 amino acids long. The V and J ends lost 4 bases and 3 bases, in that order; junction bases with no gene match: 5. This chain's CDR3 is CASSYQLAGGTDTQYF. The CDR3 DNA reads as TGTGCCAGCAGTTACCAACTAGCGGGAGGTACAGATACGCAGTATTTT.

As DNA, the CDR3 is TGTGCCAGCAGTGGCGCGGACCACTACGAGCAGTACTTC. It translates to CASSGADHYEQYF. The J gene is TRBJ2-7, the V gene TRBV12-3 or TRBV12-4; D is ambiguous. The germline V and J ends were trimmed by 5 bases and 3 bases, with 11 bases remaining between them. The CDR3 is 13 amino acids.

The chain uses TRBV10-1 and TRBJ2-3; D perhaps matches TRBD2 (6 bases). CDR1 is WNHNN, CDR2 SYGVQD, per germline (reference sequence). Between the trimmed V and J ends, which lost 3 bases and 5 bases, there was a span of 21 bases. The CDR3 length is 17 residues. The CDR3 reads CASSEYGSGPLGDTQYF. CDR3 nucleotides: TGCGCCAGCAGTGAATACGGTAGCGGCCCACTAGGAGATACGCAGTATTTT.

CDR3: CASSNPRGSTDTQYF. CDR3 DNA: TGTGCCAGCAGCAACCCCCGGGGCAGCACAGATACGCAGTATTTT. The chain links TRBV12-3 or TRBV12-4 to TRBJ2-3, with D possibly being TRBD1 or TRBD2 (5 bases each). Trimming removed 6 bases at V and 0 bases at J, with 13 bases between. This CDR3 is 15 amino acids long.

V and J are TRBV9 and TRBJ2-1; TRBD2 aligns across 11 bases. CDR3 length: 16 amino acids. The germline V gene encodes CDR1 SGDLS and CDR2 YYNGEE. Trimming at V came to 3 bases and at J to 0 bases, leaving 2 bases not matched to a gene. This chain's CDR3 is CASSAGTSGSYNEQFF. The CDR3 DNA is TGTGCCAGCAGCGCCGGGACTAGCGGCTCCTACAATGAGCAGTTCTTC.

V and J are TRBV29-1 and TRBJ2-3; 7 nucleotides line up with TRBD1. The V segment lost 4 bases and the J segment 1 base; nucleotides outside the gene matches: 11. The CDR3 is made up of 16 amino acids. Germline V gives CDR1 SQVTM, CDR2 ANQGSEA. CDR3: CSVGQGGFDGTDTQYF. In DNA, the CDR3 is TGCAGCGTTGGACAGGGTGGGTTCGATGGCACAGATACGCAGTATTTT.

The chain is built from TRBV27 and TRBJ2-1; 10 positions agree with TRBD2. This CDR3 comprises 14 residues. The junction had 8 bases not matched to a gene; V was cut back by 3 bases and J by 12 bases. CDR1 MNHEY and CDR2 SMNVEV come from the germline V gene (reference sequence). The DNA of the CDR3 is TGTGCCAGCAGTTTGGTCCTAGCGGGAGCGGCGCAGTTCTTC. The encoded protein is CASSLVLAGAAQFF.

A few counts support this clonotype. V and J are TRBV3-1 and TRBJ1-6; D not certain. CDR1 and CDR2 (germline): LGHDT, YNNKEL (reference sequence). There are 12 residues in the CDR3. Trimming removed 1 base at V and 13 bases at J, with 8 bases between. The CDR3 sequence: CASSQGPQPLHF. CDR3 nucleotide sequence: TGTGCCAGCAGCCAAGGACCCCAGCCCCTCCACTTT.

The J gene is TRBJ2-7, the V gene TRBV7-9; D possibly matches TRBD1 or TRBD2 (5 bases each). V was shortened by 5 bases and J by 4 bases, with 12 bases between the two germline ends. CDR1 SEHNR and CDR2 FQNEAQ come from the germline V gene (reference sequence). The CDR3 is made up of 13 amino acids. The CDR3 here is CASSRGDLYEQYF. The CDR3 bases are TGTGCCAGCAGCCGAGGGGACCTATACGAGCAGTACTTC.

Only a few counts were recorded for this clonotype. The chain has TRBV19 and TRBJ2-1, with no clear D. The V gene's germline CDR1 is LNHDA and CDR2 SQIVND (reference sequence). V lost 3 bases and J lost 6, with 9 bases in between. The CDR3 has 13 amino acids. CDR3 sequence (DNA): TGTGCCAGTAGTATTCCCCCGATCAATGAGCAGTTCTTC. As protein: CASSIPPINEQFF.

This clonotype was seen a single time. The V gene is TRBV20-1, the J gene TRBJ1-4; D is undetermined. The ends were cut back, 3 bases at V and 3 bases at J, with 8 bases in the middle. The CDR3 has 13 residues. Germline lookup yields CDR1 DFQATT and CDR2 SNEGSKA (reference sequence). CDR3 region: CSARTSANEKLFF. CDR3 in DNA: TGCAGTGCTAGGACCAGCGCTAATGAAAAACTGTTTTTT.

To note about this clonotype: One end of the junction does not line up with germline, which may come from a read error. The CDR3 is CASSLNGRSSSYERYF. In DNA, the CDR3 is TGCGCCAGCAGCTTGAATGGCCGGAGTTCGTCCTACGAGCGGTACTTC. V gene TRBV5-1 combines with J gene TRBJ2-7; D unresolved. This CDR3 has 16 residues. CDR1 and CDR2 (germline): SGHRS, YFSETQ.

This clonotype was counted between two and nine times. The chain combines TRBV27 with TRBJ2-4; D is possibly TRBD2 (6 bases). V dropped 5 bases and J dropped 0 bases, with 17 bases sitting between them. The CDR3 extends over 17 amino acids. The germline gives CDR1 MNHEY, CDR2 SMNVEV (reference sequence). CDR3 sequence reads: CASSLYGGDLAKNIQYF. CDR3 bases: TGTGCCAGCAGTCTATACGGGGGAGATCTAGCCAAAAACATTCAGTACTTC.

On this clonotype itself: A much larger clone differs by one base, so this may be a read error. This sequence joins TRBV5-1 and TRBJ1-2; tentative D call: TRBD1 (6 bases). The V gene lost 0 bases and the J gene lost 10 bases, with 16 bases spanning the gap. This CDR3 is 14 amino acids long. The germline V gene encodes CDR1 SGHRS and CDR2 YFSETQ. DNA for the CDR3: TGCGCCAGCAGCTTGGAACAGGGTCAGGGTGACTACACCTTC. As protein: CASSLEQGQGDYTF. The whole variable domain, filled in from reference TRBV5-1 and TRBJ1-2, reads KAGVTQTPRYLIKTRGQQVTLSCSPISGHRSVSWYQQTPGQGLQFLFEYFSETQRNKGNFPGRFSGRQFSNSRSEMNVSTLELGDSALYLCASSLEQGQGDYTFGSGTRLTVV.

Of note for this clonotype: Germline and junction disagree at one end, which may indicate a read error. The chain employs TRBV20-1 and TRBJ2-7, with 10 bases that match TRBD2. CDR3 size: 16 residues. The germline V gene encodes CDR1 DFQATT and CDR2 SNEGSKA (reference sequence). The CDR3 DNA reads TGCTGTGCTAGAGATGCCGGGCTAGCGGGGGAACCGGAGCAGTACTTC. It encodes CCARDAGLAGEPEQYF.

V gene TRBV7-2 combines with J gene TRBJ2-6; 7 positions match TRBD1. This CDR3 has 18 amino acids. Germline assignment: CDR1 SGHTA and CDR2 FQGNSA. The V gene end was trimmed by 4 bases and the J gene end by 1 base; junction bases not matched to a gene: 10. The CDR3 sequence: CASSSRAQGVSGANVLTF. Written as DNA, the CDR3 is TGTGCCAGCAGCTCTAGGGCCCAGGGGGTATCTGGGGCCAACGTCCTGACTTTC.

The rearrangement joins TRBV7-8 to TRBJ1-2, with 9 bases that match TRBD1. CDR3 size: 16 residues. CDR1 is SGHVS and CDR2 is FQNEAQ in the germline V gene. The trim removed 5 bases at V and 2 bases at J, leaving 9 bases unmatched. CDR3 region: CASSHRTGDLNYGYTF. In nucleotides, the CDR3 is TGTGCCAGCAGCCACCGGACAGGGGACCTAAACTATGGCTACACCTTC.

This clonotype was seen only a few times. This chain links TRBV5-6 with TRBJ2-5, with 7 positions matching TRBD1. With V trimmed by 0 bases and J by 5 bases, 4 bases remained unmatched. Per germline, CDR1 SGHDT and CDR2 YYEEEE. The CDR3 runs to 14 residues. CDR3: CASSLVDRVETQYF. Written as DNA, the CDR3 is TGTGCCAGCAGCTTGGTTGACAGGGTTGAGACCCAGTACTTC.